The present T cell receptor beta chain was sequenced within a study of control samples from healthy donors and cancer patients. Germline-derived CDR1 and CDR2 are MGHRA and YSYEKL. V lost 1 base, J lost 2 bases, and 14 bases lay in between. The CDR3 length is 16 residues. Repertoires were generated with immunoSEQ multiplex PCR, while TCRdb's copy carries only in-frame clones and drops some. The table has about 130,000 clones, around 94% seen once; the top ten hold 12% to 15%. With regard to this clone: The same CDR3 also results from other DNA sequences found in this sample.

This TCR was recovered from a man aged 55 to 70 with colorectal cancer. This chain connects TRBV4-1 to TRBJ1-2; D might be TRBD1 (6 bases). The sequenced sample was PBMCs. CDR3 protein: CASSQGPGALNYGYTF. The CDR3 nucleotides read TGCGCCAGCAGCCAAGGTCCGGGGGCTCTGAACTATGGCTACACCTTC.